This T cell receptor (beta chain) was recovered during a study of T cell responses to AZD1222 COVID-19 vaccine. The protocol was immunoSEQ multiplex PCR, while the TCRdb copy is restricted to in-frame clones and leaves out a portion. Counted here are approximately 80,000 clones, 80% to 90% occurring once; the ten biggest clones make up about 10%. The CDR3 has 15 residues. Trimming pared 5 bases from V and 2 bases from J, leaving 15 bases between. Germline lookup yields CDR1 MDHEN and CDR2 SYDVKM. The receptor was derived from an adult who received the AZD1222 COVID-19 vaccine. Sequenced material: peripheral blood, taken 28 days after the second AZD1222 dose. The chain uses TRBV28 and TRBJ1-1; a weak D match, TRBD1 (6 bases). The chain's CDR3 is CASSPPDSYNTEAFF. Written as DNA, the CDR3 is TGTGCCAGCAGTCCACCGGACAGCTACAACACTGAAGCTTTCTTT.